Shown below are 5 T cell receptor beta chains from a single sample sequenced in a study of identical twins' blood T cells. A single record per CDR3 protein comes from TCRdb applying MiXCR to the 5' RACE reads. The sample shows 400,000 or so distinct CDR3 sequences, 28% of them seen only once. Sequencing was done on a sample of PBMCs. These receptors all come from a woman aged 18 to 55 in good health.

This clonotype was detected a few times. The genes are TRBV19 and TRBJ2-7, with D hard to call. Trimming removed 2 bases from V and 5 bases from J, with 7 bases in between. The germline gives CDR1 LNHDA, CDR2 SQIVND (reference sequence). The CDR3 loop spans 12 amino acids. The CDR3 loop is CASSIRRNEQYF. CDR3 in DNA: TGTGCCAGTAGTATAAGGCGGAACGAGCAGTACTTC.

This clonotype was detected only a few times. The gene calls are TRBV10-3 and TRBJ2-1; 11 bases are shared with TRBD2. CDR3 length: 16 amino acids. The V and J ends lost 6 bases and 3 bases, in that order; junction bases with no gene match: 7. Germline loops: CDR1 ENHRY, CDR2 SYGVKD. In nucleotides, the CDR3 is TGTGCCATCAGGGCTCCGGGACTAGCGGTCTACAATGAGCAGTTCTTC. Translated: CAIRAPGLAVYNEQFF.

The J gene is TRBJ2-7, the V gene TRBV18; possibly TRBD2 for D (6 bases). From germline, CDR1 is KGHSH and CDR2 LQKENI. The CDR3 is 13 amino acids. The ends were cut back, 6 bases at V and 5 bases at J, with 14 bases in the middle. The CDR3: CASSPTSFHEQYF. In DNA, the CDR3 is TGTGCCAGCTCGCCAACTAGCTTCCACGAGCAGTACTTC.

Only a few counts were recorded for this clonotype. The CDR3, as DNA: TGTGCCAGCAGCTTATCAGGGGACGCTGAAGCTTTCTTT. Amino acids: CASSLSGDAEAFF. This chain uses TRBV7-9 with TRBJ1-1, with a possible D match to TRBD1 (6 bases). CDR3 length: 13 residues. The ends were cut back, 2 bases at V and 6 bases at J, with 10 bases in the middle. Germline CDR1 reads SEHNR; CDR2 reads FQNEAQ (reference sequence).

The chain couples TRBV5-1 to TRBJ1-1; 10 nucleotides match TRBD1. The V gene end was trimmed by 2 bases and the J gene end by 4 bases; junction bases not matched to a gene: 8. The length of the CDR3 is 16 residues. Per the germline V gene, CDR1 is SGHRS and CDR2 is YFSETQ. The CDR3 reads CASSFRQGALVTEAFF. DNA for the CDR3: TGCGCCAGCAGCTTCCGACAGGGGGCTCTTGTCACTGAAGCTTTCTTT.